This passage covers 15 T cell receptor beta chains from one sample sequenced in a study of identical twins (dated by TCRdb to the mid-2010s). The library was obtained by 5' RACE. The reads were generated on an Illumina HiSeq 2000. Clones were called with MiXCR by TCRdb after fastp trimmed the public reads at Q25, and only in-frame beta chains were retained. Duplicate CDR3 protein sequences are folded into a single record with the most common DNA and genes. In all, the sample holds about 390,000 distinct CDR3 sequences, and approximately 8.8% of those were seen once. The ten largest clones take up more than 8% of the sample. The sequencing sample was made of naive T cells sorted from blood. The cell subset or site label for this specimen denotes: cells isolated with a human naive T-cell isolation kit. The receptors here all came from a woman in her fifties or sixties in good health.

This clonotype has at least ten counts. The chain is built from TRBV12-3 or TRBV12-4 and TRBJ2-3; D is undetermined. There are 14 residues in the CDR3. Trimming removed 3 bases at V and 3 bases at J, with 10 bases between. The DNA for the CDR3 is TGTGCCAGCAGTTTCTTAGCTAAAACAGATACGCAGTATTTT. Translation: CASSFLAKTDTQYF.

This clonotype was detected a few times. This sequence joins TRBV3-1 and TRBJ2-1; D gene unclear. Trimming took 1 base from V and 11 from J, leaving 21 bases between them. This CDR3 comprises 16 residues. Germline CDR1 and CDR2: LGHDT and YNNKEL (reference sequence). The CDR3 loop reads CASSQVLDPAHTKQFF. As DNA, the CDR3 is TGTGCCAGCAGCCAAGTATTAGACCCCGCTCACACAAAGCAGTTCTTC.

This clonotype was detected only a few times. The chain couples TRBV7-9 to TRBJ1-1, with D maybe TRBD1 (5 bases). The CDR3 consists of 13 residues. Trimming took 1 base from V and 8 from J, leaving 11 bases between them. Germline lookup yields CDR1 SEHNR and CDR2 FQNEAQ (reference sequence). The CDR3 DNA reads as TGTGCCAGCAGCTTAGTGGGGGAGATAGAAGCTTTCTTT. It encodes CASSLVGEIEAFF.

This clonotype has more than one count but fewer than ten. This chain connects TRBV5-1 to TRBJ2-1, with 9 bases lining up with TRBD2. The CDR3 totals 16 residues. V trimming: 4 bases; J trimming: 6 bases; junction bases outside the gene matches: 11. The germline V gene encodes CDR1 SGHRS and CDR2 YFSETQ. CDR3: CASSGREGLRANEQFF. The CDR3 bases are TGCGCCAGCAGCGGGCGGGAGGGCCTGAGGGCCAATGAGCAGTTCTTC.

The chain is built from TRBV5-1 and TRBJ2-5; D is unresolved. Germline assignment: CDR1 SGHRS and CDR2 YFSETQ. This CDR3 is built from 15 residues. Trimming took off 0 bases at V and 5 bases at J, with 14 bases between the two ends. For the CDR3, the DNA is TGCGCCAGCAGCTTGGCCGCGCCAGTTAGGGAGACCCAGTACTTC. This gives the protein CASSLAAPVRETQYF. The entire variable domain, with the rest obtained from reference TRBV5-1 and TRBJ2-5, is as follows: KAGVTQTPRYLIKTRGQQVTLSCSPISGHRSVSWYQQTPGQGLQFLFEYFSETQRNKGNFPGRFSGRQFSNSRSEMNVSTLELGDSALYLCASSLAAPVRETQYFGPGTRLLVL.

This chain joins TRBV29-1 and TRBJ2-1; D ambiguous. This CDR3 is built from 14 residues. Germline CDR1 reads SQVTM; CDR2 reads ANQGSEA. Between the trimmed V and J ends, which lost 6 bases and 10 bases, there was a span of 22 bases. CDR3 protein: CSVERAGLPPEQFF. The DNA for the CDR3 is TGCAGCGTAGAAAGGGCCGGCCTCCCCCCCGAGCAGTTCTTC.

The V and J genes are TRBV20-1 and TRBJ1-2, with D tentatively TRBD1 (6 bases). In germline, CDR1 is DFQATT, CDR2 SNEGSKA (reference sequence). There are 13 residues in the CDR3. V lost 3 bases and J lost 6, with 14 bases in between. DNA of the CDR3: TGCAGTGCTAGGATCTGGGGGGCAAATGGCTACACCTTC. The encoded protein is CSARIWGANGYTF.

This clonotype was seen a handful of times. This rearrangement joins TRBV4-1 to TRBJ2-7; 8 bases match TRBD2. Trimming cost V 3 bases and J 3 bases; bases outside gene matches: 7. CDR3 size: 15 residues. The V gene's germline CDR1 is MGHRA and CDR2 YSYEKL. CDR3 in amino acids: CASSQEPGLVYEQYF. The CDR3 nucleotides are TGCGCCAGCAGCCAGGAACCGGGACTAGTCTACGAGCAGTACTTC.

This clonotype was counted between two and nine times. J is TRBJ2-1 and V is TRBV12-3 or TRBV12-4; TRBD2 aligns across 10 bases. This CDR3 contains 15 residues. Trimming at V came to 1 base and at J to 8 bases, leaving 5 bases not matched to a gene. CDR3 sequence: CASSLGPGTSDEQFF. In nucleotides, the CDR3 is TGTGCCAGCAGTTTAGGACCTGGGACTAGCGATGAGCAGTTCTTC.

This clonotype has a handful of counts. The CDR3 DNA reads as TGCAGCGGTAAGGGGGCGGGCCGAGGCGATACGCAGTATTTT. As protein: CSGKGAGRGDTQYF. The V gene is TRBV29-1, the J gene TRBJ2-3; 7 bases align to TRBD1. Looked up from germline, CDR1 is SQVTM and CDR2 is ANQGSEA. CDR3 size: 14 residues. The V segment lost 7 bases and the J segment 6 bases; nucleotides outside the gene matches: 13.

V usage is TRBV5-1 and J usage is TRBJ2-5, with TRBD2 matching 8 bases. CDR1 and CDR2 from the germline V gene are SGHRS and YFSETQ. The CDR3 totals 15 residues. J gave up 5 bases and V 0 bases, and 6 bases lay outside the gene matches. The CDR3 loop reads CASSLAGGPAETQYF. CDR3 DNA sequence: TGCGCCAGCAGCTTGGCGGGAGGGCCGGCGGAGACCCAGTACTTC.

In the case of this clonotype: This may be a read error, as it is one base from a much larger clone. The CDR3 carries no conserved terminal phenylalanine or tryptophan, so it likely arises from a read error. The rearrangement joins TRBV4-1 to TRBJ2-1, with TRBD1 matching 8 bases. This CDR3 region has 13 residues. CDR1 is MGHRA and CDR2 is YSYEKL in the germline V gene. Germline trimming cut 5 bases from V and 6 bases from J; bases unmatched to any gene: 3. The CDR3 region has the DNA TGCGCCAGCAGCTGGACAGGGATCAATGAGCAGTTCTTA. Its protein product is CASSWTGINEQFL.

The V and J genes are TRBV2 and TRBJ2-5; D is ambiguous. There are 12 residues in the CDR3. The V gene's germline CDR1 is SNHLY and CDR2 FYNNEI. The V end was cut by 0 bases, the J end by 4 bases, with 3 bases between. CDR3 region: CASSEAGETQYF. The CDR3 DNA reads TGTGCCAGCAGTGAAGCCGGAGAGACCCAGTACTTC.

This clonotype has just a few counts. The gene calls are TRBV28 and TRBJ2-7; D remains unclear. V dropped 5 bases and J dropped 3 bases, with 8 bases sitting between them. Germline CDR1 and CDR2: MDHEN and SYDVKM. The CDR3 is made up of 12 amino acids. Here the CDR3 reads CASSISSYEQYV. The DNA of the CDR3 is TGTGCCAGCAGTATATCAAGCTACGAGCAGTACGTC.

This clonotype was recorded at least ten times. The chain is built from TRBV12-3 or TRBV12-4 and TRBJ2-7; 7 bases are shared with TRBD2. The CDR3 has 13 residues. V shed 2 bases and J 7 bases; nucleotides not matched to a gene: 5. The CDR3 bases are TGTGCCAGCAGTTTACAGCGGGATAGTGAGCAGTACGTC. Its translation is CASSLQRDSEQYV.